Listed below are T cell receptor beta chains from one sample, sequenced in a study of T-cell reconstitution after alpha-beta-depleted transplantation in children. A single record per CDR3 protein comes from TCRdb applying MiXCR to the PCR reads. The sample shows around 250,000 distinct CDR3 sequences, about a tenth of them seen only once. The specimen comprised PBMCs from the stem cell graft donor, sampled from the stem cell graft. All receptors derive from a human donor who donated a stem cell graft to a child with SCID. CDR3s include the opening cysteine and the closing phenylalanine or tryptophan. Fields, in order: D gene, J gene, clone size, V gene, CDR3 DNA, CDR3 protein. The D gene is left open where the match is weak. Size is stated for part of the rows, as once, few or many counts, or as a class when the clone is expanded.

>-|TRBJ2-1|-|TRBV20-1
TGCAGTGCTAGGGATCTTCTAGCGTCGGATGGGGCATACAATGAGCAGTTCTTC
CSARDLLASDGAYNEQFF
>-|TRBJ2-3|-|TRBV2
TGTACCAGCAGTGCGGCGGATCCCTACACAGATACGCAGTATTTT
CTSSAADPYTDTQYF
>-|TRBJ1-6|-|TRBV27
TGTGCCAGCAGTTTTACCGCTAGCAATTCACCCCTCCACTTT
CASSFTASNSPLHF
>-|TRBJ1-5|-|TRBV6-5
TGTGCCAGCAGTCCACTCGGGGACGGTAGCAATCAGCCCCAGCATTTT
CASSPLGDGSNQPQHF
>TRBD1|TRBJ2-3|-|TRBV11-2
TGTGCCAGCAGCTCCTGGACAGGTGGAAGCGATACGCAGTATTTT
CASSSWTGGSDTQYF
>-|TRBJ1-2|-|TRBV12-3/TRBV12-4
TGTGCCAGCAGCCAAGACAGGTCCTATGGCTACACCTTC
CASSQDRSYGYTF
>-|TRBJ1-1|-|TRBV6-1
TGTGCCAGCTCTCGAACAGGGAGAACTGAAGCTTTCTTT
CASSRTGRTEAFF
>-|TRBJ2-7|-|TRBV7-9
TGTGCCAGCAGCTCACCGGGACAAGACTACGAGCAGTACTTC
CASSSPGQDYEQYF
>TRBD2|TRBJ2-1|many|TRBV3-1
TGTGCCAGCAGCCCTACTAGCGGTACTTACAATGAGCAGTTCTTC
CASSPTSGTYNEQFF
>-|TRBJ2-2|-|TRBV11-3
TGTGCCAGCAGCTTATACAGGGCCACCGGGGAGCTGTTTTTT
CASSLYRATGELFF
>-|TRBJ2-5|-|TRBV19
TGTGCCAGTAGTATGTGGGGCTTGACAGCCCAAGAGACCCAGTACTTC
CASSMWGLTAQETQYF
>-|TRBJ2-1|many|TRBV3-1
TGTGCCAGCAGCCAATTCGGAGGGGGCGGCGAGCAGTTCTTC
CASSQFGGGGEQFF
>-|TRBJ2-3|few|TRBV3-1
TGTGCCACCAGCCAGCAGGGCACAGGGACAGATACGCAGTATTTT
CATSQQGTGTDTQYF
>TRBD1|TRBJ1-1|few|TRBV19
TGTGCCAGTAGTGAACAGGGGGGAACTGAAGCTTTCTTT
CASSEQGGTEAFF
>TRBD1|TRBJ2-5|few|TRBV3-1
TGTGCCAGCTCGGACAGGGAACAAGAGACCCAGTACTTC
CASSDREQETQYF
>-|TRBJ2-7|-|TRBV2
TGTGCCAGCAAAGAGTTGTCGGCCAACTCCTACGAGCAGTACTTC
CASKELSANSYEQYF
>-|TRBJ1-1|few|TRBV12-5
TGTGCTAGTGGTTCGATGCCCGGACAGCATGAAGCTTTCTTT
CASGSMPGQHEAFF
>-|TRBJ2-7|many|TRBV10-2
TGCGCCAGCAGGCAGGCCCAGGGGTCCTACGAGCAGTACTTC
CASRQAQGSYEQYF
>TRBD2|TRBJ2-1|-|TRBV12-3/TRBV12-4
TGTGCCAGCAGTATTAGCGGGGGGGCGGAGGAGCAGTTCTTC
CASSISGGAEEQFF
>-|TRBJ2-3|many|TRBV5-1
TGCGCCAGCAGCGTTGGAGGTAGTTGGACAGATACGCAGTATTTT
CASSVGGSWTDTQYF
>-|TRBJ2-2|-|TRBV19
TGTGCCAGTAGTATAGCATCCAGGAACACCGGGGAGCTGTTTTTT
CASSIASRNTGELFF
>-|TRBJ2-7|-|TRBV5-5
TGTGCCAGCAGCTTGGATCCCCAGCCCTACGAGCAGTACTTC
CASSLDPQPYEQYF
>-|TRBJ1-2|few|TRBV7-8
TGTGCCAGCAGCCATATTGCCGGGGGGTACACCTTC
CASSHIAGGYTF
>TRBD1|TRBJ1-5|many|TRBV27
TGTGCCAGCAGTTCCTACAGGGGATTGGATCAGCCCCAGCATTTT
CASSSYRGLDQPQHF
>-|TRBJ2-6|few|TRBV12-3/TRBV12-4
TGTGCCAGCAGTTTTCTACATGGTAATGGGGCCAACGTCCTGACTTTC
CASSFLHGNGANVLTF
>-|TRBJ2-1|few|TRBV18
TGTGCCAGCTCACCAGTCCTCAGCGAGCAGTTCTTC
CASSPVLSEQFF
>-|TRBJ2-7|-|TRBV20-1
TGCAGTGCTAAGATAACCGGGAGCCTCACATCCCACGAGCAGTACTTC
CSAKITGSLTSHEQYF
>-|TRBJ2-7|-|TRBV5-1
TGCGCCAGCAGCTTGATGCGGACCTCCTACGAGCAGTACTTC
CASSLMRTSYEQYF
>-|TRBJ2-7|few|TRBV5-1
TGCGCCAGCAGCTTGGCCCTCGGGACTGAACTCTACGAGCAGTACTTC
CASSLALGTELYEQYF
>-|TRBJ2-7|-|TRBV5-1
TGCGCCAGCAGCTTCGGGACATCTTCCTACGAGCAGTACTTC
CASSFGTSSYEQYF
>-|TRBJ2-2|many|TRBV5-1
TGCGCCAGCAGCTTAGGGGGGACGACCGGGGAGCTGTTTTTT
CASSLGGTTGELFF
>-|TRBJ2-3|-|TRBV12-3/TRBV12-4
TGTGCCAGCAGGGAAAAACGGGGGATGTCCACAGATACGCAGTATTTT
CASREKRGMSTDTQYF
>TRBD2|TRBJ2-1|-|TRBV7-3
TGTGCCAGCAGCCACCCCCTGGGGGGGGTAGGAGGCAATGAGCAGTTCTTC
CASSHPLGGVGGNEQFF
>-|TRBJ2-5|-|TRBV27
TGTGCCAGCAGTCCTTTCCCAGGAGATGCCCAGTACTTC
CASSPFPGDAQYF
>-|TRBJ2-3|few|TRBV25-1
TGTGCCAGCGGGTGGGGCACAGATACGCAGTATTTT
CASGWGTDTQYF
>TRBD1|TRBJ1-1|-|TRBV5-5
TGTGCCAGCAGCTGGGGACAGGGGGCCACTGAAGCTTTCTTT
CASSWGQGATEAFF
>-|TRBJ2-7|many|TRBV29-1
TGCAGCGTCGCCAAGGACGGAGTATCCTACGAGCAGTACTTC
CSVAKDGVSYEQYF
>-|TRBJ2-5|few|TRBV15
TGTGCCACCAGCCGAACCCTGGAGAGCGGTAAAGGGACCCAGTACTTC
CATSRTLESGKGTQYF
>TRBD1|TRBJ1-2|few|TRBV12-3/TRBV12-4
TGTGCCAGCAGTTTTACAGGGGGTGATAACTATGGCTACACCTTC
CASSFTGGDNYGYTF
>TRBD2|TRBJ2-3|few|TRBV10-3
TGTGCCATCAGTTTGAGCGGGGGGTTCACAGATACGCAGTATTTT
CAISLSGGFTDTQYF
>TRBD1|TRBJ2-5|few|TRBV7-7
TGTGCCAGCAGCCCCCCCGGGACAGGCATACAAGAGACCCAGTACTTC
CASSPPGTGIQETQYF
>TRBD1|TRBJ2-2|-|TRBV7-8
TGTGCCAGCAGCTTAGCGACAGGGCGGAACACCGGGGAGCTGTTTTTT
CASSLATGRNTGELFF
>-|TRBJ2-2|few|TRBV5-1
TGCGCCAGCAGCCAAGGACCCAACCCCGCAGGAACCGGGGAGCTGTTTTTT
CASSQGPNPAGTGELFF
>TRBD2|TRBJ2-2|few|TRBV12-3/TRBV12-4
TGTGCCAGCATCTGGAGTAGCGGGGCTCTCGCCGGGGAGCTGTTTTTT
CASIWSSGALAGELFF
>-|TRBJ2-7|-|TRBV20-1
TGCAGTGCCCCCAGGCGGGGAACCCCCTACGAGCAGTACTTC
CSAPRRGTPYEQYF
>-|TRBJ2-5|-|TRBV7-6
TGTGCCAGCAGCTTATACACAGGCGAACAAGAGACCCAGTACTTC
CASSLYTGEQETQYF
>-|TRBJ2-1|few|TRBV9
TGTGCCAGCAGCGTTTGGGAGAGCTCCTACAATGAGCAGTTCTTC
CASSVWESSYNEQFF
>-|TRBJ1-1|few|TRBV12-3/TRBV12-4
TGTGCCAGCAGTTTTGGGGAAACTAAGAACACTGAAGCTTTCTTT
CASSFGETKNTEAFF
>-|TRBJ2-7|many|TRBV12-3/TRBV12-4
TGTGCCAGCAGTTTTAGGTCGGGATCCGAGCAGTACTTC
CASSFRSGSEQYF